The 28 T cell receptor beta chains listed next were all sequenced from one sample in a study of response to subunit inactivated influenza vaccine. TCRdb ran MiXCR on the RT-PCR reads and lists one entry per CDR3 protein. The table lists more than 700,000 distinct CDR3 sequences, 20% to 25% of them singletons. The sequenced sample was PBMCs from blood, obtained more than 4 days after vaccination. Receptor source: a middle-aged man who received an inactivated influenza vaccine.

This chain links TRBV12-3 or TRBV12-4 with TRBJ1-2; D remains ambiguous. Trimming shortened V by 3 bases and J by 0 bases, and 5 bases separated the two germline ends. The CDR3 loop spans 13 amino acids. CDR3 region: CASSFLANYGYTF. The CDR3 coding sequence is TGTGCCAGCAGTTTCCTGGCTAACTATGGCTACACCTTC.

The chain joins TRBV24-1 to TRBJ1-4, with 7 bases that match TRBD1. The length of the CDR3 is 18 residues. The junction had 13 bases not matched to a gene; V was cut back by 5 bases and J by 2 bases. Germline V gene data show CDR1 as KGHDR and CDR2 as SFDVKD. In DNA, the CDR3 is TGTGCCACCAGTGTGACAGGGCGAAAAGGGACGACTAATGAAAAACTGTTTTTT. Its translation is CATSVTGRKGTTNEKLFF.

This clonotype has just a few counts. The CDR3, as DNA: TGTGCCAGCAGTTACACACTAGGACGCGACAGCTCCTACAATGAGCAGTTCTTC. Its protein product is CASSYTLGRDSSYNEQFF. The V call is TRBV6-2 or TRBV6-3, the J call TRBJ2-1; possibly TRBD1 or TRBD2 for D (5 bases each). Germline CDR1 MNHEY, CDR2 SVGEGT. The CDR3 spans 18 residues. V gave up 2 bases and J gave up 0 bases, with 17 bases separating them.

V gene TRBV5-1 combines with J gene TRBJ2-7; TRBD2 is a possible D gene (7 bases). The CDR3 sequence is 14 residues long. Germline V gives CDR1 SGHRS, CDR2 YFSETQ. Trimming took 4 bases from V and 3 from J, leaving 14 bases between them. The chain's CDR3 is CASSPRGGGYEQYF. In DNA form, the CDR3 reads TGCGCCAGCAGCCCTCGGGGAGGGGGCTACGAGCAGTACTTC. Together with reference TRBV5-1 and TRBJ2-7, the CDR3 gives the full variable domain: KAGVTQTPRYLIKTRGQQVTLSCSPISGHRSVSWYQQTPGQGLQFLFEYFSETQRNKGNFPGRFSGRQFSNSRSEMNVSTLELGDSALYLCASSPRGGGYEQYFGPGTRLTVT.

DNA for the CDR3: TGTGCCAGCAGCTTCGGGACTAGCGCCAACTACGAGCAGTACTTC. Translating gives CASSFGTSANYEQYF. V and J are TRBV5-4 and TRBJ2-7; 10 nucleotides line up with TRBD2. With 2 bases clipped from V and 3 bases from J, the junction kept 5 bases outside the gene matches. This CDR3 contains 15 residues. The germline gives CDR1 SGHNT, CDR2 YYREEE (reference sequence). Full variable domain (rest looked up from reference TRBV5-4 and TRBJ2-7): ETGVTQSPTHLIKTRGQQVTLRCSSQSGHNTVSWYQQALGQGPQFIFQYYREEENGRGNFPPRFSGLQFPNYSSELNVNALELDDSALYLCASSFGTSANYEQYFGPGTRLTVT.

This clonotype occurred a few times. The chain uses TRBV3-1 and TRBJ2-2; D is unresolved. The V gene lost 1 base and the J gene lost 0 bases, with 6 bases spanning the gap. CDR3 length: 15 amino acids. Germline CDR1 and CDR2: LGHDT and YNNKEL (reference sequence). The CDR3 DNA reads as TGTGCCAGCAGCCAAGGGATCTCGAACACCGGGGAGCTGTTTTTT. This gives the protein CASSQGISNTGELFF.

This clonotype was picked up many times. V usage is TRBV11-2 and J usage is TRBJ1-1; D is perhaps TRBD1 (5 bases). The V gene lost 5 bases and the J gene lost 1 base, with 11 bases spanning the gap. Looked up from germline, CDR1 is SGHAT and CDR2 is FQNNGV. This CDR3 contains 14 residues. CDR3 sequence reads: CASSPQVPNTEAFF. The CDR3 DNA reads TGTGCCAGCAGCCCACAGGTCCCGAACACTGAAGCTTTCTTT.

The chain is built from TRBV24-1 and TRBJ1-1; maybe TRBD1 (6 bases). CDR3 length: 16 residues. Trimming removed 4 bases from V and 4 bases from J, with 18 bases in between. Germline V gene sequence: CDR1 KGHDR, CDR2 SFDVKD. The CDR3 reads CATSDNRVGRGTEAFF. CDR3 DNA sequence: TGTGCCACCAGTGACAACCGGGTGGGCAGGGGCACTGAAGCTTTCTTT.

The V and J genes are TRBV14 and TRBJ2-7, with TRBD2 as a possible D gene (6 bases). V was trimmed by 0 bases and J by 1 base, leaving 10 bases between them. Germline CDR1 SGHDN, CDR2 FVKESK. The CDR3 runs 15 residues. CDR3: CASSQDWRGSYEQYF. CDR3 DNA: TGTGCCAGCAGCCAAGATTGGCGGGGATCCTACGAGCAGTACTTC.

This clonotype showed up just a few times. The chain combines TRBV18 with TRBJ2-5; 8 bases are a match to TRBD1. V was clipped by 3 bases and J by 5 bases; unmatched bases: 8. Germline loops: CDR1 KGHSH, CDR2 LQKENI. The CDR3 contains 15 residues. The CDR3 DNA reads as TGTGCCAGCTCACCCGTAGGACAGGGCCGGGAGACCCAGTACTTC. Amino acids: CASSPVGQGRETQYF.

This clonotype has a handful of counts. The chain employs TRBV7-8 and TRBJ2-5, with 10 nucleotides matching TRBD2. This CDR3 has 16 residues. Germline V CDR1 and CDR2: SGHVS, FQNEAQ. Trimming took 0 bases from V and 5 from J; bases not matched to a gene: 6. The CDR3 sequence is CASSLASGGSGETQYF. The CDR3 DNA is TGTGCCAGCAGCTTAGCTAGCGGGGGGTCTGGTGAGACCCAGTACTTC.

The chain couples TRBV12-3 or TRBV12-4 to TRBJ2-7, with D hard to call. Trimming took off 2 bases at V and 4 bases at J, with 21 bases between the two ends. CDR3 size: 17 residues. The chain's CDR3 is CASSLSRQDQDLYEQYF. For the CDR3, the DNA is TGTGCCAGCAGTTTATCTCGACAAGACCAAGACCTTTACGAGCAGTACTTC.

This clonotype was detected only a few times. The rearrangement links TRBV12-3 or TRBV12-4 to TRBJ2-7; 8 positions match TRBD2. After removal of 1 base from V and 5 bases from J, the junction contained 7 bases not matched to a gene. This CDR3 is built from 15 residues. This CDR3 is CASSLGTAGVDEQYF. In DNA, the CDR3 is TGTGCCAGCAGTTTAGGCACAGCGGGAGTCGACGAGCAGTACTTC.

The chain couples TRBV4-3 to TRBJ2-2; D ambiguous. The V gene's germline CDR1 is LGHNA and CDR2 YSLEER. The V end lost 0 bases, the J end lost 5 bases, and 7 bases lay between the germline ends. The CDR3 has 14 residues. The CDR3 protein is CASSQDWATGELFF. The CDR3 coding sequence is TGCGCCAGCAGCCAAGATTGGGCAACCGGGGAGCTGTTTTTT.

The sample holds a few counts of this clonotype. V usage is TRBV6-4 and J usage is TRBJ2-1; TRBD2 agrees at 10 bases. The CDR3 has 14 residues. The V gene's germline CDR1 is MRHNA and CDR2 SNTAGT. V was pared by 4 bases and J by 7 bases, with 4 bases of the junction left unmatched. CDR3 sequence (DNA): TGTGCCAGCAGTGGACTAGCGGGCAGTAATGAGCAGTTCTTC. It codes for CASSGLAGSNEQFF.

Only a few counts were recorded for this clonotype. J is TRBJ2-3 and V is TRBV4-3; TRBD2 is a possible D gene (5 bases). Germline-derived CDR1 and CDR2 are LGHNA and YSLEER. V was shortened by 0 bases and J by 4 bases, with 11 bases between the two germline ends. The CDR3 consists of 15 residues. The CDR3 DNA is TGCGCCAGCAGCCAAGACAGAGGGCCCTCAGATACGCAGTATTTT. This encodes CASSQDRGPSDTQYF.

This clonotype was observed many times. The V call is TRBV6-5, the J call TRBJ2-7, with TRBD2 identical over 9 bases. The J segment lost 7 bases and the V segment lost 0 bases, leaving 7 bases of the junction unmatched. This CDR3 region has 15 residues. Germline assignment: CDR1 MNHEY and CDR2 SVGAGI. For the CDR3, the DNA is TGTGCCAGCAGTTACTCGACCCTAGCGGGGTGGGAGCAGTACTTC. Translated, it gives CASSYSTLAGWEQYF.

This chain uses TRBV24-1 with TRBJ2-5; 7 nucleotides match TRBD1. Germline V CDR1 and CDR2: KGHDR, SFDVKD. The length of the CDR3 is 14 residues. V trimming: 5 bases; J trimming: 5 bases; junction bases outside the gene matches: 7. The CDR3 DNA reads TGTGCCACCAGTGGACAGGGCAGACGGGAGACCCAGTACTTC. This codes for CATSGQGRRETQYF.

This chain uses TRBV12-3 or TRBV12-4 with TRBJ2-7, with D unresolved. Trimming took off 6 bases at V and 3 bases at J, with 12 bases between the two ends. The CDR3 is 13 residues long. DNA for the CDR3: TGTGCCAGCAGCTCTACAGTGCTCTACGAGCAGTACTTC. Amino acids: CASSSTVLYEQYF.

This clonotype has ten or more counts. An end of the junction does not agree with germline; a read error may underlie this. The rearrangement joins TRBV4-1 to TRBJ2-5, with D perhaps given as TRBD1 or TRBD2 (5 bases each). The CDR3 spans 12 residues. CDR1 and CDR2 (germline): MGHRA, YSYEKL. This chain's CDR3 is CASSQDRDVQHF. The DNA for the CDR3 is TGCGCCAGCAGCCAAGACCGGGACGTCCAACATTTC.

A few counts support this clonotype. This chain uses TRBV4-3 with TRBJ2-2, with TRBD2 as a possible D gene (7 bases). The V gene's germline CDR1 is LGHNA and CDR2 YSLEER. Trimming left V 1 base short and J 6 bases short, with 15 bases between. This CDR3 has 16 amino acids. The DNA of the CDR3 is TGCGCCAGCAGCCAAGTCCGCGGGGGCGGGGCCGGGGAGCTGTTTTTT. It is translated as CASSQVRGGGAGELFF.

The CDR3 protein is CASSLEVRGQAFF. CDR3 coding DNA: TGTGCCAGCAGCTTGGAGGTCAGGGGGCAAGCTTTCTTT. The chain has TRBV5-6 and TRBJ1-1, with 8 bases matching TRBD1. The V segment lost 0 bases and the J segment 9 bases; nucleotides outside the gene matches: 4. Germline-derived CDR1 and CDR2 are SGHDT and YYEEEE. There are 13 residues in the CDR3.

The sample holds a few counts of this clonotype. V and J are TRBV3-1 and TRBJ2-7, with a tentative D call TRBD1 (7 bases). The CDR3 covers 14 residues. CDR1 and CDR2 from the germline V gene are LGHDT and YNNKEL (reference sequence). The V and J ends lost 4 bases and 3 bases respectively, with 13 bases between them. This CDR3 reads CASSRGGGGYEQYF. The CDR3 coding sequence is TGTGCCAGCAGCCGAGGAGGGGGCGGCTACGAGCAGTACTTC.

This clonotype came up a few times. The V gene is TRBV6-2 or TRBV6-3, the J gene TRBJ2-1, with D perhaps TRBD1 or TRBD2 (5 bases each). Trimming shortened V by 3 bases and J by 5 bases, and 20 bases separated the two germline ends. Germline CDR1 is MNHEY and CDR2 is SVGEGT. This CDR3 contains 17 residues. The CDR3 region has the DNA TGTGCCAGCAGTTATCGGCCCGGGCAGGGAGACCACAATGAGCAGTTCTTC. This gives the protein CASSYRPGQGDHNEQFF.

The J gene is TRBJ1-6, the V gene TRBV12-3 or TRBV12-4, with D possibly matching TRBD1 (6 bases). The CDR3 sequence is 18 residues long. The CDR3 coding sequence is TGTACCTTCAGAATATACACAGGGCACAGCTCCTATAATTCACCCCTCCACTTT. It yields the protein CTFRIYTGHSSYNSPLHF.

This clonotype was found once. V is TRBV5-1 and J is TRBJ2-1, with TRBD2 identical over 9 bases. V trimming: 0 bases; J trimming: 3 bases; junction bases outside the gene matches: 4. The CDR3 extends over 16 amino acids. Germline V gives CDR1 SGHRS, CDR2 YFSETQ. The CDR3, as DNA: TGCGCCAGCAGCTTGGTCGTTAGCGGGGGCTACAATGAGCAGTTCTTC. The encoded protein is CASSLVVSGGYNEQFF.

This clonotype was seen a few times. CDR3 bases: TGTGCCAGCAGTTTATCGGGAACCTTTAGCACAGATACGCAGTATTTT. As protein: CASSLSGTFSTDTQYF. The gene calls are TRBV12-3 or TRBV12-4 and TRBJ2-3; D may be TRBD2 (5 bases). Between the trimmed V and J ends, which lost 2 bases and 0 bases, there was a span of 12 bases. This CDR3 spans 16 amino acids.

CDR3 in DNA: TGTGCCAGCGGACTTAGCGGGAGTAACCACAATGAGCAGTTCTTC. Translating it yields CASGLSGSNHNEQFF. This chain links TRBV7-2 with TRBJ2-1; 9 bases align to TRBD2. The ends lost 8 bases at V and 5 bases at J; junction bases unmatched: 10. Germline values: CDR1 SGHTA, CDR2 FQGNSA. This CDR3 is built from 15 residues.